This passage covers 15 T cell receptor beta chains from one sample sequenced in a study of technical replicates of blood from a handful of donors. Measured with immunoSEQ multiplex PCR; TCRdb has only the in-frame clones, and not every one. The sample consists of some 87,000 clones, around 94% of them appearing once. Sample: T cells isolated from PBMCs. The receptors come from a human donor in good health.

This chain uses TRBV27 with TRBJ2-7, with D possibly matching TRBD2 (6 bases). Per the germline V gene, CDR1 is MNHEY and CDR2 is SMNVEV (reference sequence). Trimming left V 4 bases short and J 7 bases short, with 23 bases between. This CDR3 is built from 16 residues. As DNA, the CDR3 is TGTGCCAGCAGTTCTCATACGGGACTCCTGCGCTGGGAGCAGTACTTC. Protein product: CASSSHTGLLRWEQYF.

This rearrangement joins TRBV6-5 to TRBJ2-3, with D possibly TRBD2 on 6 matching bases. V shed 2 bases and J shed 1 base, with 10 bases lying between them. The CDR3 consists of 15 residues. Germline CDR1 and CDR2: MNHEY and SVGAGI. Here the CDR3 reads CASSYLSGGTDTQYF. The DNA for the CDR3 is TGTGCCAGCAGTTACCTTTCGGGGGGCACAGATACGCAGTATTTT.

The rearrangement links TRBV5-1 to TRBJ2-7; the match to TRBD1 covers 7 bases. The CDR3 is made up of 14 amino acids. V lost 4 bases, J lost 2 bases, and 6 bases stayed unmatched. Germline CDR1 SGHRS, CDR2 YFSETQ. The CDR3 sequence is CASSPSGTAYEQYF. Written as DNA, the CDR3 is TGCGCCAGCAGCCCTTCCGGGACAGCCTACGAGCAGTACTTC.

This chain joins TRBV4-1 and TRBJ2-7; 11 bases map to TRBD2. The CDR3 extends over 15 amino acids. Looked up from germline, CDR1 is MGHRA and CDR2 is YSYEKL. V shed 1 base, J shed 4 bases, and the junction held 3 bases outside the gene matches. CDR3 residues: CASSQVAGGPYEQYF. CDR3 nucleotide sequence: TGCGCCAGCAGCCAAGTAGCGGGAGGGCCATACGAGCAGTACTTC.

The J gene is TRBJ1-5, the V gene TRBV5-5; D may be TRBD1 (6 bases). The CDR3 loop spans 12 amino acids. Germline V gene data show CDR1 as SGHKS and CDR2 as YYEKEE (reference sequence). V lost 4 bases, J lost 7 bases, and 9 bases lay in between. CDR3 protein: CASSVGGQPQHF. The DNA for the CDR3 is TGTGCCAGCAGCGTGGGGGGCCAGCCCCAGCATTTT.

J is TRBJ1-3 and V is TRBV7-8; TRBD1 is a possible D gene (6 bases). The germline V and J ends were trimmed by 6 bases and 4 bases, with 10 bases remaining between them. The germline V gene encodes CDR1 SGHVS and CDR2 FQNEAQ. The length of the CDR3 is 13 residues. CDR3 DNA: TGTGCCAGCAGACAGGGAATAGGAAACACCATATATTTT. Protein sequence: CASRQGIGNTIYF. Full variable domain (remainder filled in from reference TRBV7-8 and TRBJ1-3): GAGVSQSPRYKVAKRGQDVALRCDPISGHVSLFWYQQALGQGPEFLTYFQNEAQLDKSGLPSDRFFAERPEGSVSTLKIQRTQQEDSAVYLCASRQGIGNTIYFGEGSWLTVV.

The rearrangement uses TRBV18 and TRBJ2-2, with 10 bases that match TRBD1. V trimming: 6 bases; J trimming: 3 bases; junction bases outside the gene matches: 7. Germline V gene data show CDR1 as KGHSH and CDR2 as LQKENI. The CDR3 runs to 16 residues. CDR3 sequence: CASSRSGQGDTGELFF. The CDR3 bases are TGTGCCAGCTCTCGGAGCGGACAGGGGGACACCGGGGAGCTGTTTTTT.

The chain links TRBV25-1 to TRBJ1-4; TRBD1 is a possible D gene (6 bases). CDR3 length: 14 amino acids. The V gene lost 8 bases and the J gene lost 0 bases, with 10 bases spanning the gap. Germline loops: CDR1 MGHDK, CDR2 SYGVNS. The CDR3 loop reads CASVDRTTNEKLFF. For the CDR3, the DNA is TGTGCCAGCGTAGACAGGACAACTAATGAAAAACTGTTTTTT.

Turning to this clone: Its ends do not fully match the called genes, so a read error is possible. The chain links TRBV7-7 to TRBJ2-2, with D possibly being TRBD2 (6 bases). Germline assignment: CDR1 SSHAT and CDR2 FNYEAQ (reference sequence). The CDR3 is made up of 14 amino acids. The CDR3 here is CASSRGTGVGELFF. The CDR3 nucleotides read TGTGCTAGCAGCCGCGGGACGGGGGTAGGGGAGCTGTTTTTT.

The V gene is TRBV28, the J gene TRBJ2-5; unclear D gene. The V end was cut by 5 bases, the J end by 3 bases, with 10 bases between. The CDR3 sequence is 13 residues long. Germline V gives CDR1 MDHEN, CDR2 SYDVKM. CDR3: CASSPRYEETQYF. The CDR3, as DNA: TGTGCCAGCAGTCCCAGGTACGAAGAGACCCAGTACTTC.

J is TRBJ1-2 and V is TRBV7-2; D is ambiguous. V was trimmed by 2 bases and J by 5 bases, leaving 3 bases between them. The germline CDR1 and CDR2 sequences are SGHTA and FQGNSA. This CDR3 comprises 11 residues. CDR3 region: CASSLTYGYTF. CDR3 nucleotide sequence: TGTGCCAGCAGCTTAACTTATGGCTACACCTTC.

The V gene is TRBV9, the J gene TRBJ1-1; D is perhaps TRBD1 (6 bases). Trimming removed 4 bases from V and 2 bases from J, with 15 bases in between. The CDR3 sequence is 15 residues long. CDR1 and CDR2 from the germline V gene are SGDLS and YYNGEE. The CDR3, as DNA: TGTGCCAGCAGCCCCAGCCTACAGGGCAACACTGAAGCTTTCTTT. The encoded protein is CASSPSLQGNTEAFF.

The gene calls are TRBV6-1 and TRBJ2-3; D is possibly TRBD1 (6 bases). The germline V gene has CDR1 MNHNS and CDR2 SASEGT. This CDR3 is built from 14 residues. Trimming cost V 7 bases and J 3 bases, with 14 bases left between them. CDR3 sequence (DNA): TGTGCCAGCACCCGGGGCCAGGGGACAGATACGCAGTATTTT. It specifies CASTRGQGTDTQYF.

The chain has TRBV18 and TRBJ2-1, with TRBD1 identical over 10 bases. Germline-derived CDR1 and CDR2 are KGHSH and LQKENI. CDR3 length: 12 amino acids. V lost 6 bases to trimming and J lost 13 bases; unmatched junction nucleotides: 6. DNA for the CDR3: TGTGCCAGCTCGCCAGGACAGGGGGTCCAGTTCTTC. Its translation: CASSPGQGVQFF.

This chain connects TRBV28 to TRBJ2-7, with 10 positions matching TRBD2. The V gene's germline CDR1 is MDHEN and CDR2 SYDVKM. The V gene end was trimmed by 4 bases and the J gene end by 2 bases; junction bases not matched to a gene: 11. The CDR3 has 17 residues. The CDR3 region has the DNA TGTGCCAGCAGTTCTAACCTCAGCGGGAGGGGCCCCTACGAGCAGTACTTC. This codes for CASSSNLSGRGPYEQYF.